The entry below gives a single T cell receptor (beta chain) sequence along with its context. What it recognizes is unknown. Germline assignment: CDR1 SGHNT and CDR2 YYREEE (reference sequence). CDR3 length equals 15 residues. V shed 6 bases and J shed 1 base, with 16 bases lying between them. This specimen belongs to a study of OX40 agonist ivuxolimab in advanced cancers. For the study at large: Participants averaged approximately 65 years of age (range roughly 23 to 80) and were around 83% male.

Broader study findings: Also present in some nonresponders was a low level of normalized T-cell clonal expansion. CD4+ and CD8+ blood T cells expanded clonally by week 6 at 0.1 to 3.0 mg/kg.

Assay: immunoSEQ multiplex PCR; the TCRdb copy retains only in-frame clones and omits some. The sample contains about 79,000 clones, roughly 84% of which appear only once. Prior autoimmune disease or systemic immunosuppression barred patients. The rearrangement links TRBV5-4 to TRBJ1-1; perhaps TRBD1 as D (5 bases). The receptor was isolated from an adult with an advanced solid tumor such as melanoma, head and neck, liver or kidney cancer. Sequenced here: CD4+ or CD8+ T cells sorted from blood, sampled in a trial of the OX40 agonist ivuxolimab. This CDR3 reads CASTPQGGENTEAFF. The DNA for the CDR3 is TGTGCCAGCACACCCCAGGGAGGGGAGAACACTGAAGCTTTCTTT.